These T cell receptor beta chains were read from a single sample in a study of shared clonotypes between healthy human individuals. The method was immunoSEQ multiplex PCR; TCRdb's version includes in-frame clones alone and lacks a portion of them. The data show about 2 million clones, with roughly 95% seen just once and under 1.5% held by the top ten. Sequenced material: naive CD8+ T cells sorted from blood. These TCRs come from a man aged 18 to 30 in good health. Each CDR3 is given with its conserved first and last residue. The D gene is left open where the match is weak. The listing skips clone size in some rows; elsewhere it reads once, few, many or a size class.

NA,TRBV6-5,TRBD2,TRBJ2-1,TGTGCCAGCACCCCAGCGGGAGAAGGTTACAATGAGCAGTTCTTC,CASTPAGEGYNEQFF
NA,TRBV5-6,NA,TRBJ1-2,TGTGCCAGCAGCTTGGGTGGGTACTATGGCTACACCTTC,CASSLGGYYGYTF
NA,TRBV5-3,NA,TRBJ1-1,TGTGCCAGAAGTTCGGATTGGGTCACTGAAGCTTTCTTT,CARSSDWVTEAFF
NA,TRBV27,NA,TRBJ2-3,TGTGCCAGCAGTTCCCCAGGGAGGATCCCTAGCACAGATACGCAGTATTTT,CASSSPGRIPSTDTQYF
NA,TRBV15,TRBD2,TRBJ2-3,TGTGCCACCAGCAGTCCGTGGGAGGGTGACCGCACAGATACGCAGTATTTT,CATSSPWEGDRTDTQYF
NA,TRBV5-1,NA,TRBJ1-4,TGCGCCAGCCCGGGCACAAACCCCGAGGGGGAAAAACTGTTTTTT,CASPGTNPEGEKLFF
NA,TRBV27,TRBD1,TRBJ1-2,TGTGCCAGCAGTCTCGGGCAGGGGGTGGGTGGCTACACCTTC,CASSLGQGVGGYTF
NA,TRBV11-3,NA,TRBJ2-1,TGTGCCAGCAGCTTAGGTGGGGGTGAGCAGTTCTTC,CASSLGGGEQFF
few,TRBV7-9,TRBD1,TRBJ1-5,TGTGCCAGCAGCCGACACCGAGAGGGGGCCAGCAATCAGCCCCAGCATTTT,CASSRHREGASNQPQHF
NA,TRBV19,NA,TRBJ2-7,TGTGCCAGCGCAAACTTTGACGGAGGCTACGAGCAGTACTTC,CASANFDGGYEQYF
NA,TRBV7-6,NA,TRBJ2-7,TGTGCCAGCAGCCCCGGCGTCGCCTACGAGCAGTACTTC,CASSPGVAYEQYF
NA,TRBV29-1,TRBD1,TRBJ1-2,TGCAGCGTTGAAATGACAGGGGACCCCGCTAACTATGGCTACACCTTC,CSVEMTGDPANYGYTF